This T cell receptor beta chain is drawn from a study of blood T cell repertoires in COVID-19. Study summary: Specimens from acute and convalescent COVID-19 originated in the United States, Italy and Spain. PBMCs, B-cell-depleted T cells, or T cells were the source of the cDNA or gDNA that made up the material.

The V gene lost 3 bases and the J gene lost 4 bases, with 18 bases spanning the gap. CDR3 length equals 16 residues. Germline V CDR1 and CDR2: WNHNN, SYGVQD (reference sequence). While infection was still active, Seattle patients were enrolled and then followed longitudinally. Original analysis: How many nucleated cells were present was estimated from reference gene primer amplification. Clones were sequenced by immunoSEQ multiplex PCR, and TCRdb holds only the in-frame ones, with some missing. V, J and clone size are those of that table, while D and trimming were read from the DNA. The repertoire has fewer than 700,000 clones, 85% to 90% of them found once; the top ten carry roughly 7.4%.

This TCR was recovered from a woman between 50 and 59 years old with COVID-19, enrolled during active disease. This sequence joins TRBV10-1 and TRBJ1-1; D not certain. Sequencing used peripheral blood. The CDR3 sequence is CASSEGIGEASTEAFF. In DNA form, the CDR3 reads TGCGCCAGCAGTGAAGGAATTGGGGAGGCGAGCACTGAAGCTTTCTTT.